These 3 T cell receptor beta chains share one sample of origin, sequenced in a study of blood T cell repertoires in COVID-19. This table comes from immunoSEQ multiplex PCR, and its TCRdb copy is limited to in-frame clones, with some not included. The sample has some 220,000 clones, around 83% seen once. Sequencing used peripheral blood. The receptors stem from a man aged 50-59 years with active or convalescent COVID-19.

The sample holds a few counts of this clone. The chain carries TRBV10-3 and TRBJ1-2, with D perhaps matching TRBD1 (6 bases). CDR1 ENHRY and CDR2 SYGVKD come from the germline V gene. The CDR3 is 14 amino acids. The germline V and J ends were trimmed by 3 bases and 1 base, with 9 bases remaining between them. The CDR3 coding sequence is TGTGCCATCAGTGATCGGGACATTAACTATGGCTACACCTTC. It yields the protein CAISDRDINYGYTF.

Remarks on this clone: This CDR3 is also generated by other DNA sequences in the sample. This chain links TRBV4-3 with TRBJ2-7; 12 positions agree with TRBD2. Germline V lookup: CDR1 LGHNA, CDR2 YSLEER. This CDR3 region has 16 residues. J was trimmed by 1 base and V by 1 base; bases with no gene match: 2. The CDR3 loop is CASSQALAGGSYEQYF. The CDR3 DNA sequence: TGCGCCAGCAGCCAAGCGCTAGCGGGAGGGTCCTACGAGCAGTACTTC.

The chain couples TRBV4-2 to TRBJ2-3; 9 positions agree with TRBD2. This CDR3 has 17 residues. V lost 0 bases and J lost 3; bases outside the gene matches: 7. Germline CDR1 and CDR2: LGHNA and YNFKEQ. The CDR3 coding sequence is TGTGCCAGCAGCCAAGAGGTGGGCGGGGGGGCTACAGATACGCAGTATTTT. It yields the protein CASSQEVGGGATDTQYF.